The next 11 T cell receptor beta chains were all read from a single sample in a study of OX40 agonist ivuxolimab in advanced cancers. Assay used: immunoSEQ multiplex PCR; TCRdb lists only in-frame clones, some missing. Found here are 85,000 to 95,000 clones, 90% to 95% of them singletons; the top ten hold 2.6%. Sequencing was performed on CD4+ or CD8+ T cells sorted from blood, taken in a trial of the OX40 agonist ivuxolimab. Receptors originate from an adult with an advanced solid tumor such as melanoma, head and neck, liver or kidney cancer.

On this clone itself: This CDR3 fails to terminate in the conserved phenylalanine or tryptophan, so it likely reflects a read error. The V and J genes are TRBV10-3 and TRBJ2-7; possible D gene TRBD2, 7 bases. CDR1 ENHRY and CDR2 SYGVKD come from the germline V gene. V lost 8 bases to trimming and J lost 2 bases, with 13 bases between them. The CDR3 loop spans 13 amino acids. In nucleotides, the CDR3 is TGTGCCATCCGGACAGCGGGGACCTACGAGCAGTACCTC. It codes for CAIRTAGTYEQYL.

This sequence joins TRBV4-2 and TRBJ2-6; D is unclear. Trimming took 1 base from V and 0 from J, leaving 13 bases between them. Germline V CDR1 and CDR2: LGHNA, YNFKEQ. The CDR3 is 18 amino acids. The CDR3 loop reads CASSQGFGRISGANVLTF. The CDR3 DNA sequence: TGTGCCAGCAGCCAAGGCTTCGGGCGGATCTCTGGGGCCAACGTCCTGACTTTC.

The chain links TRBV25-1 to TRBJ2-5; 12 positions agree with TRBD1. J was trimmed by 5 bases and V by 6 bases; bases with no gene match: 7. This CDR3 has 15 residues. Germline values: CDR1 MGHDK, CDR2 SYGVNS. CDR3 nucleotide sequence: TGTGCCAGCAGCAGGGACAGGGGGCAGAGGGAGACCCAGTACTTC. This translates into CASSRDRGQRETQYF.

The V gene is TRBV9, the J gene TRBJ1-1, with 8 bases that match TRBD1. The CDR3 covers 13 residues. Germline loops: CDR1 SGDLS, CDR2 YYNGEE. The junction had 10 bases not matched to a gene; V was cut back by 4 bases and J by 11 bases. In nucleotides, the CDR3 is TGTGCCAGCAGCCCGACAGGGGAAAGACCGGCTTTCTTT. Protein: CASSPTGERPAFF. Together with reference TRBV9 and TRBJ1-1, the CDR3 gives the full variable domain: DSGVTQTPKHLITATGQRVTLRCSPRSGDLSVYWYQQSLDQGLQFLIQYYNGEERAKGNILERFSAQQFPDLHSELNLSSLELGDSALYFCASSPTGERPAFFGQGTRLTVV.

The chain employs TRBV10-3 and TRBJ2-7; tentative D call: TRBD1 (6 bases). Trimming cost V 2 bases and J 7 bases, with 12 bases left between them. The CDR3 totals 13 residues. In germline, CDR1 is ENHRY, CDR2 SYGVKD. The CDR3 spells CAISERGMGEQYF. CDR3 nucleotide sequence: TGTGCCATCAGTGAGAGGGGGATGGGGGAGCAGTACTTC.

This clone was counted a single time. The rearrangement links TRBV5-1 to TRBJ2-7, with D tentatively TRBD2 (5 bases). The CDR3 contains 14 residues. Germline-derived CDR1 and CDR2 are SGHRS and YFSETQ. V shed 2 bases and J shed 7 bases, with 16 bases lying between them. This CDR3 reads CASSFTGPSGEQYF. CDR3 coding DNA: TGCGCCAGCAGCTTCACCGGGCCCTCGGGGGAGCAGTACTTC.

The rearrangement links TRBV19 to TRBJ1-3, with D maybe TRBD1 (6 bases). The CDR3 extends over 15 amino acids. The germline gives CDR1 LNHDA, CDR2 SQIVND (reference sequence). Trimming left V 4 bases short and J 0 bases short, with 10 bases between. The CDR3 nucleotides are TGTGCCAGTAGTACCGGACAGAGCTCTGGAAACACCATATATTTT. This encodes CASSTGQSSGNTIYF.

This chain uses TRBV7-2 with TRBJ2-7; TRBD2 matches at 9 bases. Trimming cost V 2 bases and J 5 bases; bases outside gene matches: 4. Per germline, CDR1 SGHTA and CDR2 FQGNSA. The CDR3 is 14 residues long. The CDR3 coding sequence is TGTGCCAGCAGCTTATTAGCGGGAGTCCACGAGCAGTACTTC. It specifies CASSLLAGVHEQYF.

The chain couples TRBV7-9 to TRBJ1-2, with D unresolved. Per germline, CDR1 SEHNR and CDR2 FQNEAQ (reference sequence). The V gene lost 2 bases and the J gene lost 3 bases, with 7 bases spanning the gap. CDR3 length equals 13 residues. CDR3 protein: CASSLRADYGYTF. CDR3 in DNA: TGTGCCAGCAGCTTACGGGCAGACTATGGCTACACCTTC.

This chain connects TRBV28 to TRBJ2-7; D uncertain. Trimming stripped 5 bases from V and 3 bases from J, with 14 bases between. This CDR3 has 14 residues. Germline V gene lookup returns CDR1 MDHEN and CDR2 SYDVKM. The CDR3 nucleotides read TGTGCCAGCAGTAACGAGCAGGAAGTCTACGAGCAGTACTTC. It specifies CASSNEQEVYEQYF.

The chain links TRBV5-4 to TRBJ2-7; TRBD2 is a possible D gene (6 bases). The CDR3 is made up of 15 amino acids. V gave up 4 bases and J gave up 1 base, with 15 bases separating them. Per germline, CDR1 SGHNT and CDR2 YYREEE (reference sequence). The CDR3: CASSPTSSKSYEQYF. The CDR3 coding sequence is TGTGCCAGCAGCCCCACTAGCAGCAAATCCTACGAGCAGTACTTC.